The clone carrying this T cell receptor beta chain was seen only a few times. This sample is drawn from a study of T cells in Graves' hyperthyroidism and ophthalmopathy. The CDR3 is 15 residues long. Trimming left V 2 bases short and J 1 base short, with 9 bases between. Germline CDR1 MGHRA, CDR2 YSYEKL. Using RNA transcripts as the source, TCR beta CDR3 regions were amplified. HTBI primers drove first-round RT-PCR of the TCR CDR3. Using its own MiXCR run on the multiplex PCR reads, TCRdb lists one record per CDR3 protein. The sample carries a few hundred thousand distinct CDR3 sequences, 13% to 15% recorded once.

The chain links TRBV4-1 to TRBJ2-1, with a weak D call TRBD1 (5 bases). This receptor was taken from a woman in her thirties or forties with Graves' hyperthyroidism. Sequencing input: blood. CDR3 sequence reads: CASSQPDRSYNEQFF. The DNA for the CDR3 is TGCGCCAGCAGCCAACCCGACAGATCCTACAATGAGCAGTTCTTC.